This T cell receptor beta chain was captured in a study of blood T cell repertoires in COVID-19. Across the whole study: Acute and convalescent COVID-19 specimens originated in the United States, Italy and Spain. T cells, B-cell-depleted T cells, or PBMCs provided the cDNA or gDNA that served as material.

The CDR3 is made up of 13 amino acids. A few counts support this clone. In the authors' methods: Using reference gene primer amplification, nucleated cell counts were estimated. Generated by immunoSEQ multiplex PCR, the TCRdb table keeps only in-frame clones and is missing some. The DNA gave D and trimming, while V, J and clone size come from that table. The table has about 120,000 clones, over 75% seen once. The receptor comes from an older man with acute or convalescent COVID-19. The chain links TRBV21-1 to TRBJ2-2; the table's D call, TRBD1, has no DNA check behind it. TRBV21-1 is labeled a pseudogene. The sequenced sample consisted of peripheral blood. The CDR3 DNA sequence: TGTGCCAGCAGCAAATGGCACACCGGGGAGCTGTTTTTT. Translation gives CASSKWHTGELFF.